These T cell receptor beta chains were read from a single sample in a study of radiotherapy plus CTLA-4 blockade in lung cancer. Only in-frame clones appear in the TCRdb table, and some are missing; sequencing was by immunoSEQ multiplex PCR. The sample yields about 68,000 clones, 79% seen once. Material: peripheral blood, obtained from a patient treated with radiotherapy plus ipilimumab. The receptors were gathered from a human donor with non-small cell lung cancer who had a complete response to radiotherapy plus ipilimumab. CDR3s include the opening cysteine and the closing phenylalanine or tryptophan. The order of the fields is clone size, V gene, J gene, D gene, CDR3 protein, CDR3 DNA. A D gene is named only where the DNA matches it firmly. Clone size, where shown, is once, few, many, or a class for clones that have expanded.

medium-sized,TRBV4-3,TRBJ2-1,TRBD1,CASSLRQGSYNEQFF,TGCGCCAGCAGCCTACGACAGGGTTCCTACAATGAGCAGTTCTTC
many,TRBV19,TRBJ1-5,.,CASRPGLGQPQHF,TGTGCCAGTAGACCAGGGCTTGGTCAGCCCCAGCATTTT
.,TRBV10-2,TRBJ1-2,TRBD1,CASSRDRANYGYTF,TGCGCCAGCAGTCGTGACAGGGCTAACTATGGCTACACCTTC
.,TRBV28,TRBJ2-5,TRBD1,CASSSPGDRGRETQYF,TGTGCCAGCAGTTCGCCCGGGGACAGGGGGCGGGAGACCCAGTACTTC
.,TRBV5-1,TRBJ2-1,TRBD1,CASSSGTGGYNEQFF,TGCGCCAGCAGCTCCGGGACAGGGGGTTACAATGAGCAGTTCTTC
.,TRBV29-1,TRBJ1-2,TRBD1,CSVEVWDRGYGYTF,TGCAGCGTTGAAGTTTGGGACAGGGGGTACGGCTACACCTTC
.,TRBV5-1,TRBJ1-1,.,CASSPGTQNTEAFF,TGCGCCAGCAGTCCCGGGACACAAAACACTGAAGCTTTCTTT
.,TRBV5-5,TRBJ1-5,.,CASSPDTYQPQHF,TGTGCCAGCAGCCCCGACACTTATCAGCCCCAGCATTTT
once,TRBV23-1,TRBJ1-5,.,CASSQSGEDNQPQHF,TGCGCCAGCAGTCAATCGGGGGAAGATAATCAGCCCCAGCATTTT
.,TRBV7-8,TRBJ1-1,.,CASSVGWDTEAFF,TGTGCCAGCAGCGTAGGGTGGGACACTGAAGCTTTCTTT
.,TRBV25-1,TRBJ2-1,TRBD2,CASSDPAVAGGYNEQFF,TGTGCCAGCAGTGACCCGGCGGTAGCGGGAGGCTACAATGAGCAGTTCTTC
.,TRBV7-6,TRBJ2-2,.,CASSLVREAGELFF,TGTGCCAGCAGCTTAGTCCGGGAAGCGGGGGAGCTGTTTTTT
.,TRBV2,TRBJ2-1,TRBD2,CASSGSGRGNEQFF,TGTGCCAGCAGTGGTAGCGGGAGGGGCAATGAGCAGTTCTTC
.,TRBV6-5,TRBJ1-2,TRBD1,CASRDRGYGYTF,TGTGCCAGCAGGGACAGGGGCTATGGCTACACCTTC
.,TRBV7-2,TRBJ1-2,.,CASSLWTSLQGKDGYTF,TGTGCCAGCAGCCTGTGGACAAGCCTTCAAGGGAAAGATGGCTACACCTTC
.,TRBV5-8,TRBJ1-2,.,CASSYLQANYGYTF,TGTGCCAGCAGCTACCTACAGGCTAACTATGGCTACACCTTC
.,TRBV7-2,TRBJ1-1,TRBD1,CASSFDRGLDTEAFF,TGTGCCAGCAGCTTCGACAGGGGGCTGGACACTGAAGCTTTCTTT
.,TRBV4-1,TRBJ1-1,TRBD1,CASSQTGTGGRIAFF,TGCGCCAGCAGCCAGACCGGGACAGGGGGGAGGATAGCTTTCTTT
.,TRBV29-1,TRBJ1-4,.,CSVEGGQGMANEKLFF,TGCAGCGTTGAAGGTGGGCAGGGGATGGCTAATGAAAAACTGTTTTTT
.,TRBV30,TRBJ2-1,TRBD2,CAWSRLAGARYNEQFF,TGTGCCTGGAGTCGATTAGCGGGGGCCCGATACAATGAGCAGTTCTTC
.,TRBV5-1,TRBJ2-5,.,CASSFGGDRETQYF,TGCGCCAGCAGCTTCGGGGGAGATCGGGAGACCCAGTACTTC
.,TRBV30,TRBJ1-4,.,CAWSVKRVVTNEKLFF,TGTGCCTGGAGTGTAAAGAGGGTTGTAACTAATGAAAAACTGTTTTTT
.,TRBV2,TRBJ2-3,TRBD1,CASSEARTGITDTQYF,TGTGCCAGCAGTGAAGCTAGGACAGGGATCACAGATACGCAGTATTTT
.,TRBV11-3,TRBJ2-2,.,CASSLLGATGELFF,TGTGCCAGCAGCTTACTCGGAGCGACCGGGGAGCTGTTTTTT
few,TRBV9,TRBJ2-3,.,CASSVMYTDTQYF,TGTGCCAGCAGCGTTATGTACACAGATACGCAGTATTTT
.,TRBV7-2,TRBJ1-2,.,CASKLGLGSLYGYTF,TGTGCCAGCAAGCTGGGGTTAGGTTCCCTCTATGGCTACACCTTC
.,TRBV5-1,TRBJ2-7,.,CASSLVPPGMVYEQYF,TGCGCCAGCAGCTTGGTCCCCCCCGGGATGGTGTACGAGCAGTACTTC
.,TRBV19,TRBJ1-5,TRBD1,CASSKPGTVSNQPQHF,TGTGCCAGTAGTAAACCCGGGACAGTAAGCAATCAGCCCCAGCATTTT
.,TRBV6-5,TRBJ1-3,.,CASCSSGNTIYF,TGTGCCAGCTGCAGCTCTGGAAACACCATATATTTT
.,TRBV29-1,TRBJ1-1,TRBD1,CSVDAGQGRTEAFF,TGCAGCGTTGACGCTGGACAGGGTAGGACTGAAGCTTTCTTT
.,TRBV6-1,TRBJ2-4,TRBD2,CASSDGGELAKNIQYF,TGTGCCAGCAGTGACGGGGGGGAACTAGCCAAAAACATTCAGTACTTC
.,TRBV7-9,TRBJ1-1,TRBD1,CASSLRQGILAEAFF,TGTGCCAGCAGCTTACGACAGGGGATTTTGGCTGAAGCTTTCTTT